This is a list of T cell receptor beta chains from one sample in a study of blood T cell repertoires in COVID-19. The method was immunoSEQ multiplex PCR; TCRdb's version includes in-frame clones alone and lacks a portion of them. The sample holds roughly 190,000 clones, 86% seen once. Sequences were obtained from peripheral blood. All receptors come from a woman older than 75 in a cohort sampled during active or convalescent COVID-19. CDR3s include the opening cysteine and the closing phenylalanine or tryptophan.

v_gene,CDR3aa
TRBV5-1,CASSLTGRNTEAFF
TRBV28,CASSPIPTANYGYTF
TRBV6-4,CASRPRAGGNEAFF
TRBV2,CASSVEGAGYGYTF
TRBV7-7,CASSLVGLVGETQYF
TRBV19,CASTVDGGFRNYGYTF
TRBV9,CASSPPGRETQYF
TRBV7-9,CASSQGGDTGELFF
TRBV2,CASGQTGGGNIQYF
TRBV10-3,CAISEGSLETQYF
TRBV9,CASSAIGQNTEAFF
TRBV2,CASSESVRVNSPLHF
TRBV5-1,CASSFRQDEAFF
TRBV4-1,CASSQPASGRDSETQYF
TRBV7-2,CASSPITGSYGYTF
TRBV5-8,CASSVLTRYNEQFF